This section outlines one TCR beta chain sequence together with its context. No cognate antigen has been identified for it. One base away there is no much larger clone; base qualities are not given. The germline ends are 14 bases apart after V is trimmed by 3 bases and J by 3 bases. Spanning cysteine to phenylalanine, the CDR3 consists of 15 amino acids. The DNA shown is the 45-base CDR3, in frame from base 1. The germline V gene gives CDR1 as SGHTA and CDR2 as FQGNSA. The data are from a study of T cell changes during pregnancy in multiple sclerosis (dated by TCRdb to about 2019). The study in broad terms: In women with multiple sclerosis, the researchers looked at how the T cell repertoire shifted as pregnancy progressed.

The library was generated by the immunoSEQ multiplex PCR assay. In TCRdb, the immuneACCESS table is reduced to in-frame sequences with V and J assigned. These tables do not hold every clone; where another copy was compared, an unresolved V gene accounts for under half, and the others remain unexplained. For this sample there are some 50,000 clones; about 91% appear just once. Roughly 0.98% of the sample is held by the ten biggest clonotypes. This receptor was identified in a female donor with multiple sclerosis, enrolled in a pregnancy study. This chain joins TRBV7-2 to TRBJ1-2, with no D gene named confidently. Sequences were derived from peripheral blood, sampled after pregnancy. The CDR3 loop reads CASSLSHPGDYGYTF. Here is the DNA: TGTGCCAGCAGCTTGAGTCACCCGGGAGACTATGGCTACACCTTC.